Below, 8 T cell receptor beta chains from the same sample are listed, as sequenced in a study of blood T cells in healthy people across ages. Combining a sample-barcoded 5' primer with a J-beta primer mix, a second PCR ran for 7 to 11 cycles. TCRdb re-analysed the 5' RACE reads in MiXCR, keeping a single row per CDR3 protein. The data show some 1.4 million distinct CDR3 sequences, roughly 40% seen once. Sequenced sample: blood. The receptors stem from a woman aged 18-30 years in good health.

J is TRBJ1-6 and V is TRBV28, with D uncertain. With 6 bases removed from V and 10 bases from J, the gap between germline ends came to 10 bases. The CDR3 spans 12 residues. The V gene's germline CDR1 is MDHEN and CDR2 SYDVKM. CDR3: CASRDFNSPLHF. In DNA, the CDR3 is TGTGCCAGCAGGGATTTTAACTCACCCCTCCACTTT.

This clonotype was detected a few times. V gene TRBV28 combines with J gene TRBJ2-1; 16 nucleotides match TRBD2. The CDR3 consists of 19 residues. Trimming cost V 3 bases and J 2 bases; bases outside gene matches: 7. Looked up from germline, CDR1 is MDHEN and CDR2 is SYDVKM. The DNA of the CDR3 is TGTGCCAGCAGTTTGGCGCCGGGACTAGCGGGGGGGGCCTACAATGAGCAGTTCTTC. Its translation is CASSLAPGLAGGAYNEQFF.

The chain carries TRBV4-2 and TRBJ2-4; no clear D gene. The CDR3 is 17 residues long. V lost 0 bases and J 0 bases, leaving 12 bases between the germline ends. Germline-derived CDR1 and CDR2 are LGHNA and YNFKEQ. CDR3 nucleotide sequence: TGTGCCAGCAGCCAAGATCTGACGGGCGGAGCCAAAAACATTCAGTACTTC. This gives the protein CASSQDLTGGAKNIQYF.

The J gene is TRBJ2-1, the V gene TRBV7-8; the D gene could be TRBD1 or TRBD2 (5 bases each). V was shortened by 5 bases and J by 8 bases, with 10 bases between the two germline ends. From germline, CDR1 is SGHVS and CDR2 FQNEAQ. This CDR3 is 12 amino acids long. The CDR3 region is CASSPGAHEQFF. CDR3 nucleotides: TGTGCCAGCAGCCCCGGGGCCCATGAGCAGTTCTTC.

The gene calls are TRBV20-1 and TRBJ2-4, with 8 bases that match TRBD2. CDR1 and CDR2 (germline): DFQATT, SNEGSKA (reference sequence). V dropped 1 base and J dropped 0; count of bases not matched to a gene: 5. The CDR3 runs to 16 residues. CDR3 sequence: CSARGGGTLAKNIQYF. The CDR3 region has the DNA TGCAGTGCTAGAGGCGGGGGGACCCTAGCCAAAAACATTCAGTACTTC.

The V gene is TRBV10-3, the J gene TRBJ1-4; a possible D gene is TRBD1 (5 bases). The V gene lost 0 bases and the J gene lost 13 bases, with 21 bases spanning the gap. This CDR3 region has 16 residues. CDR1 is ENHRY, CDR2 SYGVKD, per germline. CDR3 sequence: CAISESVGSGGTRLFF. CDR3 coding DNA: TGTGCCATCAGTGAGTCTGTGGGGAGTGGGGGTACGCGACTGTTTTTT.

V and J are TRBV2 and TRBJ2-7; the D is unclear. CDR3 size: 14 residues. Germline values: CDR1 SNHLY, CDR2 FYNNEI. Trimming removed 1 base at V and 0 bases at J, with 7 bases between. CDR3 loop: CASSEEEYSYEQYF. The DNA for the CDR3 is TGTGCCAGCAGTGAAGAAGAATACTCCTACGAGCAGTACTTC.

This chain connects TRBV15 to TRBJ1-2, with TRBD1 matching over 8 bases. The germline V gene encodes CDR1 LNHNV and CDR2 YYDKDF (reference sequence). The CDR3 contains 14 residues. Trimming removed 3 bases from V and 6 bases from J; junction bases left unmatched: 6. As DNA, the CDR3 is TGTGCCACCAGCAGCGGACAGGGCGCGAATGGCTACACCTTC. It translates to CATSSGQGANGYTF.